The 28 T cell receptor beta chains presented below share a single source sample, sequenced in a study of OX40 agonist ivuxolimab in advanced cancers. Libraries were prepared by immunoSEQ multiplex PCR; TCRdb keeps only in-frame clonotypes and omits some of them. The sample has some 60,000 clones, 86% seen once; the top ten hold approximately 1%. Here the sequenced sample was CD4+ or CD8+ T cells sorted from blood, taken in a trial of the OX40 agonist ivuxolimab. These TCRs come from an adult with an advanced solid tumor such as melanoma, head and neck, liver or kidney cancer.

The chain recombines TRBV18 with TRBJ2-5; maybe TRBD2 (7 bases). V was cut by 8 bases and J by 5 bases, with 24 bases left in between. Germline CDR1 KGHSH, CDR2 LQKENI. The CDR3 contains 16 residues. This chain's CDR3 is CASTDTSPWGGETQYF. The DNA of the CDR3 is TGTGCCAGCACAGATACTAGCCCCTGGGGGGGCGAGACCCAGTACTTC. Using reference TRBV18 and TRBJ2-5 for the parts outside the CDR3, the full variable domain is NAGVMQNPRHLVRRRGQEARLRCSPMKGHSHVYWYRQLPEEGLKFMVYLQKENIIDESGMPKERFSAEFPKEGPSILRIQQVVRGDSAAYFCASTDTSPWGGETQYFGPGTRLLVL.

The CDR3 nucleotides read TGTGCCAGCACTGGGTGGACCGGGGAGCTGTTTTTT. This gives the protein CASTGWTGELFF. The chain recombines TRBV14 with TRBJ2-2, with no clear D. V was cut by 7 bases and J by 5 bases, with 8 bases left in between. The CDR3 has 12 residues. CDR1 is SGHDN, CDR2 FVKESK, per germline. The full variable domain, in which reference TRBV14 and TRBJ2-2 provide the parts outside the CDR3, is EAGVTQFPSHSVIEKGQTVTLRCDPISGHDNLYWYRRVMGKEIKFLLHFVKESKQDESGMPNNRFLAERTGGTYSTLKVQPAELEDSGVYFCASTGWTGELFFGEGSRLTVL.

V usage is TRBV7-8 and J usage is TRBJ2-5; D gene uncertain. The CDR3 contains 12 residues. Germline-derived CDR1 and CDR2 are SGHVS and FQNEAQ. The V and J ends lost 4 bases and 5 bases respectively, with 8 bases between them. Here the CDR3 reads CASSSYGETQYF. CDR3 DNA sequence: TGTGCCAGCAGCTCTTACGGCGAGACCCAGTACTTC.

The CDR3 reads CATAGTSGLIGQYF. The CDR3 region has the DNA TGTGCCACTGCGGGGACTAGCGGATTGATTGGCCAGTACTTC. V usage is TRBV6-5 and J usage is TRBJ2-5; 11 bases align to TRBD2. The CDR3 contains 14 residues. Germline V gene sequence: CDR1 MNHEY, CDR2 SVGAGI. V shed 10 bases and J 10 bases; nucleotides not matched to a gene: 14.

This clone appeared a single time. The CDR3 bases are TGTGCCAGCAGCCTGGCCGAGGTCAGGCCTGGGGCCAACGTCCTGACTTTC. Amino acid sequence: CASSLAEVRPGANVLTF. The rearrangement joins TRBV7-3 to TRBJ2-6; unclear D gene. The CDR3 has 17 residues. Germline V gives CDR1 SGHTA, CDR2 FQGTGA. V shed 5 bases and J shed 2 bases, with 16 bases lying between them.

This chain connects TRBV11-3 to TRBJ2-1, with TRBD2 matching over 8 bases. V lost 5 bases to trimming and J lost 3 bases; unmatched junction nucleotides: 3. The CDR3 covers 14 residues. Germline CDR1 reads SGHNT; CDR2 reads YENEEA. The CDR3 here is CASSLSGGYNEQFF. DNA for the CDR3: TGTGCCAGCAGCCTCAGCGGGGGCTACAATGAGCAGTTCTTC.

V usage is TRBV6-5 and J usage is TRBJ1-1; 9 nucleotides agree with TRBD1. This CDR3 is 13 amino acids long. V was pared by 7 bases and J by 6 bases, with 6 bases of the junction left unmatched. Per germline, CDR1 MNHEY and CDR2 SVGAGI. The CDR3 DNA reads as TGTGCCAGCACTACAGGGGGCCGACCTGAAGCTTTCTTT. Translating gives CASTTGGRPEAFF.

This clone has more than one count but fewer than ten. V and J are TRBV6-1 and TRBJ1-5, with D hard to call. CDR1 is MNHNS, CDR2 SASEGT, per germline. The CDR3 covers 13 residues. The ends were cut back, 4 bases at V and 5 bases at J, with 9 bases in the middle. CDR3 DNA sequence: TGTGCCAGCAGTGTGGTCAGTTATCAGCCCCAGCATTTT. Encoded protein: CASSVVSYQPQHF.

The chain combines TRBV5-1 with TRBJ2-5; D remains ambiguous. This CDR3 has 13 residues. V lost 7 bases and J lost 5, with 15 bases in between. From germline, CDR1 is SGHRS and CDR2 YFSETQ. The CDR3 DNA follows: TGCGCCAGCTGCCAGCTCCTGGAGGAGACCCAGTACTTC. It encodes CASCQLLEETQYF.

This rearrangement joins TRBV28 to TRBJ2-5; D tentatively fits TRBD1 or TRBD2 (6 bases each). The germline V gene has CDR1 MDHEN and CDR2 SYDVKM. The CDR3 is 12 residues long. With 9 bases removed from V and 5 bases from J, the gap between germline ends came to 13 bases. The CDR3 is CASGGRMETQYF. CDR3 nucleotides: TGTGCCAGTGGGGGGCGCATGGAGACCCAGTACTTC.

The chain employs TRBV10-1 and TRBJ2-5; D unclear. The CDR3 consists of 13 residues. CDR1 is WNHNN and CDR2 is SYGVQD in the germline V gene (reference sequence). With 4 bases removed from V and 5 bases from J, the gap between germline ends came to 11 bases. The CDR3 DNA is TGCGCCAGCAGTGTCGGTCTACAGGAGACCCAGTACTTC. Protein: CASSVGLQETQYF.

This clone was seen once. The chain uses TRBV7-2 and TRBJ2-1; D unclear. The V end lost 4 bases, the J end lost 8 bases, and 15 bases lay between the germline ends. Germline CDR1 and CDR2: SGHTA and FQGNSA. The CDR3 length is 14 residues. CDR3 nucleotide sequence: TGTGCCAGCAGCTCCTTTACCGGACCTTATGAGCAGTTCTTC. It codes for CASSSFTGPYEQFF.

The chain joins TRBV5-1 to TRBJ1-3, with TRBD1 as a possible D gene (5 bases). There are 16 residues in the CDR3. Trimming took 0 bases from V and 0 from J, leaving 10 bases between them. Germline CDR1 and CDR2: SGHRS and YFSETQ. The CDR3 nucleotides read TGCGCCAGCAGCTTGGCCGGGGCAACCTCTGGAAACACCATATATTTT. Translating it yields CASSLAGATSGNTIYF.

V and J are TRBV30 and TRBJ2-7; the D gene is possibly TRBD2 (6 bases). Trimming took 0 bases from V and 5 from J, leaving 17 bases between them. Germline V gene data show CDR1 as GTSNPN and CDR2 as SVGIG (reference sequence). The CDR3 sequence is 15 residues long. The CDR3 is CAWSVRRGRIHEQYF. The CDR3 coding sequence is TGTGCCTGGAGTGTACGTCGTGGGAGGATCCACGAGCAGTACTTC.

This chain's CDR3 is CASRPTGTGIFTGELFF. The CDR3 DNA follows: TGTGCCAGCAGGCCAACCGGGACAGGGATTTTCACCGGGGAGCTGTTTTTT. The chain has TRBV7-9 and TRBJ2-2; 9 bases agree with TRBD1. The CDR3 is made up of 17 amino acids. CDR1 SEHNR and CDR2 FQNEAQ come from the germline V gene (reference sequence). J was trimmed by 4 bases and V by 6 bases; bases with no gene match: 12.

The chain combines TRBV2 with TRBJ2-1, with D possibly matching TRBD2 (7 bases). The CDR3 covers 13 residues. CDR1 SNHLY and CDR2 FYNNEI come from the germline V gene. V was clipped by 10 bases and J by 8 bases, with 18 bases between them. For the CDR3, the DNA is TGTGCCACCGCCCGGGGGGCTCTTTATGAGCAGTTCTTC. Protein sequence: CATARGALYEQFF. Looking up the rest from reference TRBV2 and TRBJ2-1 gives the full variable domain: EPEVTQTPSHQVTQMGQEVILRCVPISNHLYFYWYRQILGQKVEFLVSFYNNEISEKSEIFDDQFSVERPDGSNFTLKIRSTKLEDSAMYFCATARGALYEQFFGPGTRLTVL.

This chain uses TRBV27 with TRBJ1-4; D might be TRBD1 (6 bases). V was trimmed by 10 bases and J by 0 bases, leaving 12 bases between them. This CDR3 has 14 amino acids. The germline gives CDR1 MNHEY, CDR2 SMNVEV (reference sequence). CDR3 in amino acids: CATGQPATNEKLFF. The CDR3, as DNA: TGTGCCACCGGACAGCCCGCAACTAATGAAAAACTGTTTTTT.

The rearrangement joins TRBV28 to TRBJ2-7; TRBD1 might be the D (6 bases). The germline V gene encodes CDR1 MDHEN and CDR2 SYDVKM. The CDR3 extends over 13 amino acids. The V gene lost 10 bases and the J gene lost 2 bases, with 15 bases spanning the gap. The CDR3 loop is CAITRTAPYEQYF. In DNA form, the CDR3 reads TGTGCCATTACCCGGACAGCACCCTACGAGCAGTACTTC.

V and J are TRBV18 and TRBJ1-5, with 7 bases fitting TRBD1. In germline, CDR1 is KGHSH, CDR2 LQKENI. This CDR3 spans 15 amino acids. V was pared by 3 bases and J by 2 bases, with 4 bases of the junction left unmatched. The CDR3 nucleotides are TGTGCCAGCTCACCCCTAGACAGGGGCAATCAGCCCCAGCATTTT. Protein product: CASSPLDRGNQPQHF.

The genes are TRBV28 and TRBJ2-5, with TRBD1 as a possible D gene (5 bases). The V and J ends lost 3 bases and 1 base respectively, with 9 bases between them. The CDR3 is 14 amino acids. From germline, CDR1 is MDHEN and CDR2 SYDVKM. DNA for the CDR3: TGTGCCAGCAGTTTTTCCAGGGTCCAAGAGACCCAGTACTTC. Protein sequence: CASSFSRVQETQYF.

This chain links TRBV18 with TRBJ2-7; 10 bases are shared with TRBD1. Germline V gene lookup returns CDR1 KGHSH and CDR2 LQKENI. With 1 base clipped from V and 3 bases from J, the junction kept 9 bases outside the gene matches. This CDR3 region has 17 residues. The CDR3 loop is CASSPRNPGQGYYEQYF. Here the CDR3 DNA reads TGTGCCAGCTCACCACGAAACCCGGGACAGGGGTACTACGAGCAGTACTTC.

V is TRBV2 and J is TRBJ1-3; D is uncertain. Trimming removed 4 bases from V and 0 bases from J, with 7 bases in between. Germline assignment: CDR1 SNHLY and CDR2 FYNNEI. CDR3 length: 14 amino acids. CDR3 DNA sequence: TGTGCCAGCAGTGGACCAAGCTCTGGAAACACCATATATTTT. It specifies CASSGPSSGNTIYF.

The genes are TRBV14 and TRBJ1-2; TRBD1 is a possible D gene (5 bases). The length of the CDR3 is 14 residues. Trimming pared 2 bases from V and 4 bases from J, leaving 11 bases between. Germline V gene data show CDR1 as SGHDN and CDR2 as FVKESK. CDR3 sequence (DNA): TGTGCCAGCAGCCAAAATATGGGGGTCTATGGCTACACCTTC. As protein: CASSQNMGVYGYTF.

This rearrangement joins TRBV7-2 to TRBJ1-2; unclear D gene. Germline V gives CDR1 SGHTA, CDR2 FQGNSA. V lost 1 base, J lost 1 base, and 7 bases lay in between. The CDR3 sequence is 14 residues long. Written as DNA, the CDR3 is TGTGCCAGCAGCTTAGGGGTTTTTAACTATGGCTACACCTTC. Amino acid sequence: CASSLGVFNYGYTF.

The chain uses TRBV7-2 and TRBJ2-7, with 14 bases aligning to TRBD2. V lost 5 bases, J lost 6 bases, and 3 bases stayed unmatched. Germline loops: CDR1 SGHTA, CDR2 FQGNSA. The CDR3 consists of 14 residues. The CDR3 DNA is TGTGCCAGCAGCCATGGACTAGCGGGAGGCGAGCAGTACTTC. It yields the protein CASSHGLAGGEQYF. Complete variable domain (other parts from reference TRBV7-2 and TRBJ2-7): GAGVSQSPSNKVTEKGKDVELRCDPISGHTALYWYRQSLGQGLEFLIYFQGNSAPDKSGLPSDRFSAERTGGSVSTLTIQRTQQEDSAVYLCASSHGLAGGEQYFGPGTRLTVT.

The chain has TRBV2 and TRBJ1-4; TRBD1 is a possible D gene (6 bases). CDR1 is SNHLY, CDR2 FYNNEI, per germline. CDR3 size: 14 residues. Trimming stripped 4 bases from V and 5 bases from J, with 11 bases between. The CDR3 sequence: CASSADRRNEKLFF. The CDR3 DNA follows: TGTGCCAGCAGTGCAGACAGGCGAAATGAAAAACTGTTTTTT.

CDR3 sequence (DNA): TGTGCCAGCAGCTTGGAGACAAAGATGGGGGATACGCAGTATTTT. This sequence encodes CASSLETKMGDTQYF. The chain combines TRBV5-6 with TRBJ2-3; D uncertain. The CDR3 runs 15 residues. Germline CDR1 SGHDT, CDR2 YYEEEE. The ends were cut back, 0 bases at V and 6 bases at J, with 14 bases in the middle.

This clone was picked up one time. The chain links TRBV19 to TRBJ2-7; the D is unclear. The CDR3 has 13 residues. V lost 3 bases to trimming and J lost 0 bases, with 6 bases between them. Germline CDR1 and CDR2: LNHDA and SQIVND (reference sequence). This CDR3 reads CASSIQSSYEQYF. CDR3 bases: TGTGCCAGTAGTATTCAAAGCTCCTACGAGCAGTACTTC.